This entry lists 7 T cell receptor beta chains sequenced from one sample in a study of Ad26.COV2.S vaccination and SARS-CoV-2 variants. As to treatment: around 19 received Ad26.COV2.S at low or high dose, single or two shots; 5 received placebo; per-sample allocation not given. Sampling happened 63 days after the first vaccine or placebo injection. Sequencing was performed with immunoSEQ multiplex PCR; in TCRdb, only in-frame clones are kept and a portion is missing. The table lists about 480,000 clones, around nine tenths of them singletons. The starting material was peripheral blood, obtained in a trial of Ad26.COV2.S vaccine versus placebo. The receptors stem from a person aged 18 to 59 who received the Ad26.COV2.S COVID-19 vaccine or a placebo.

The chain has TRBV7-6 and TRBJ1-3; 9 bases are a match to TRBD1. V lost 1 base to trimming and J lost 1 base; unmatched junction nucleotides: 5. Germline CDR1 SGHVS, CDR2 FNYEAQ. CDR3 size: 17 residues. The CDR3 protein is CASSLVRDRVSGNTIYF. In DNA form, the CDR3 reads TGTGCCAGCAGCTTAGTCCGGGACAGGGTTTCTGGAAACACCATATATTTT.

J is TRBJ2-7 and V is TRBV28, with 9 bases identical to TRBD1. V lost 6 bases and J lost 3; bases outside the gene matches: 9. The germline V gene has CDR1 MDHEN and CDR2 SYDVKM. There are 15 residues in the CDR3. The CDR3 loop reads CASRPSGTGYYEQYF. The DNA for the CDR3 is TGTGCCAGCAGACCCTCCGGGACAGGGTACTACGAGCAGTACTTC. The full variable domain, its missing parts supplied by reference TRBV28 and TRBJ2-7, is DVKVTQSSRYLVKRTGEKVFLECVQDMDHENMFWYRQDPGLGLRLIYFSYDVKMKEKGDIPEGYSVSREKKERFSLILESASTNQTSMYLCASRPSGTGYYEQYFGPGTRLTVT.

CDR3 protein: CASGQGGIQETQYF. The CDR3 DNA follows: TGTGCCAGCGGGCAGGGAGGGATCCAAGAGACCCAGTACTTC. This chain uses TRBV5-6 with TRBJ2-5, with TRBD2 matching over 7 bases. The CDR3 loop spans 14 amino acids. Germline-derived CDR1 and CDR2 are SGHDT and YYEEEE. With V trimmed by 7 bases and J by 1 base, 7 bases remained unmatched.

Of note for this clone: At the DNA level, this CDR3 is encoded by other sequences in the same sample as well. The CDR3 protein is CASSIRTGELFF. CDR3 sequence (DNA): TGTGCCAGTAGTATCAGGACCGGGGAGCTGTTTTTT. The chain links TRBV19 to TRBJ2-2, with D uncertain. The V gene lost 3 bases and the J gene lost 5 bases, with 4 bases spanning the gap. CDR3 length: 12 residues. Germline CDR1 reads LNHDA; CDR2 reads SQIVND (reference sequence).

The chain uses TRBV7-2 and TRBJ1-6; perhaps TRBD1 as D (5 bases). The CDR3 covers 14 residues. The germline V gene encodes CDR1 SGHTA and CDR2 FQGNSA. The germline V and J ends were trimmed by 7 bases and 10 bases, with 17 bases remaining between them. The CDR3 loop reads CASIEPGPESPLHF. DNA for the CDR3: TGTGCCAGCATCGAACCGGGGCCCGAATCACCCCTCCACTTT.

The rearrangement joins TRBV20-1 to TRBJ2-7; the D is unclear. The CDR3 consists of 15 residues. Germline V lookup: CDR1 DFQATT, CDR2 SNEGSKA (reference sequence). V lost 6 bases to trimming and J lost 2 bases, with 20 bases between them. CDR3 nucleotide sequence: TGCAGTGCCAGTACTCCGCAGGCCATCACCTACGAGCAGTACTTC. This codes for CSASTPQAITYEQYF.

The CDR3 bases are TGTGCCAGCAGCTTCGCTTCGTCCGATACGCAGTATTTT. Translating gives CASSFASSDTQYF. The chain recombines TRBV11-2 with TRBJ2-3; unclear D gene. This CDR3 comprises 13 residues. V shed 3 bases and J shed 6 bases, with 10 bases lying between them. Germline CDR1 SGHAT, CDR2 FQNNGV.